Listed here are 29 T cell receptor beta chains from one sample, sequenced in a study of beta chain features in type 1 diabetes. Since all of the isolated RNA was reverse transcribed, expressed TCRB transcripts were what got sequenced. Data came from immunoSEQ multiplex PCR; TCRdb stores just in-frame clones and leaves some out. The table has roughly 140,000 clones, roughly 10% seen once. The sample taken for sequencing was central memory CD4+ T cells from blood. These receptors originate from a man in his late teens or twenties in good health.

The chain carries TRBV7-2 and TRBJ2-6, with D perhaps TRBD2 (6 bases). The V and J ends lost 5 bases and 2 bases respectively, with 13 bases between them. Germline assignment: CDR1 SGHTA and CDR2 FQGNSA. The CDR3 sequence is 16 residues long. This CDR3 reads CASSQEEGTGANVLTF. The CDR3 DNA follows: TGTGCCAGCAGCCAAGAGGAGGGGACTGGGGCCAACGTCCTGACTTTC.

In its sample, this clone was seen a few times. The J gene is TRBJ2-1, the V gene TRBV7-3, with 12 bases identical to TRBD2. The germline V gene has CDR1 SGHTA and CDR2 FQGTGA. The CDR3 consists of 16 residues. The junction had 6 bases not matched to a gene; V was cut back by 5 bases and J by 4 bases. The CDR3 sequence: CASSPVGLAGYNEQFF. CDR3 in DNA: TGTGCCAGCAGCCCCGTGGGACTAGCGGGTTACAATGAGCAGTTCTTC.

This clone has only a few counts. The chain carries TRBV9 and TRBJ2-3; the D is unclear. Trimming removed 4 bases from V and 2 bases from J, with 11 bases in between. CDR3 length: 14 residues. Per the germline V gene, CDR1 is SGDLS and CDR2 is YYNGEE. The CDR3 loop reads CASSHPAHTDTQYF. The CDR3 nucleotides are TGTGCCAGCAGCCACCCCGCGCACACAGATACGCAGTATTTT.

The J gene is TRBJ2-3, the V gene TRBV7-2; 11 bases are a match to TRBD2. Germline CDR1 reads SGHTA; CDR2 reads FQGNSA. The CDR3 contains 15 residues. V dropped 4 bases and J dropped 2; count of bases not matched to a gene: 2. DNA for the CDR3: TGTGCCAGCAGCTCGACTAGCGGGGCCACAGATACGCAGTATTTT. This gives the protein CASSSTSGATDTQYF.

The rearrangement links TRBV30 to TRBJ1-6, with 9 bases that match TRBD1. The CDR3 consists of 15 residues. J was trimmed by 6 bases and V by 3 bases; bases with no gene match: 6. Germline V gene lookup returns CDR1 GTSNPN and CDR2 SVGIG (reference sequence). The CDR3: CAWRGQGPINSPLHF. In DNA form, the CDR3 reads TGTGCCTGGAGGGGACAGGGACCCATTAATTCACCCCTCCACTTT.

This clone was seen a few times. The chain carries TRBV10-3 and TRBJ2-7; TRBD1 matches at 12 bases. Trimming at V came to 6 bases and at J to 5 bases, leaving 2 bases not matched to a gene. This CDR3 is built from 13 residues. Germline values: CDR1 ENHRY, CDR2 SYGVKD. The CDR3 nucleotides read TGTGCCATCAGGGGACAGGGGGCGGACGAGCAGTACTTC. Protein sequence: CAIRGQGADEQYF.

The chain combines TRBV4-3 with TRBJ2-5; 8 positions agree with TRBD2. CDR1 and CDR2 from the germline V gene are LGHNA and YSLEER. CDR3 length: 17 residues. J lost 5 bases, V lost 0 bases, and 11 bases had no gene match. CDR3 loop: CASSQDLRSGSLETQYF. In DNA form, the CDR3 reads TGCGCCAGCAGCCAAGATCTCCGGAGCGGGAGTCTGGAGACCCAGTACTTC.

This clone was observed a handful of times. The chain couples TRBV28 to TRBJ2-1, with 7 bases fitting TRBD1. V lost 6 bases to trimming and J lost 6 bases; unmatched junction nucleotides: 17. From germline, CDR1 is MDHEN and CDR2 SYDVKM. CDR3 length: 17 residues. The CDR3 nucleotides read TGTGCCAGCAGCAAGACCCTGACCGGGACAGCGACCAATGAGCAGTTCTTC. It codes for CASSKTLTGTATNEQFF.

The chain joins TRBV7-9 to TRBJ1-5, with a weak D call TRBD1 (5 bases). The germline CDR1 and CDR2 sequences are SEHNR and FQNEAQ (reference sequence). CDR3 length: 15 amino acids. Trimming took off 1 base at V and 6 bases at J, with 13 bases between the two ends. The CDR3, as DNA: TGTGCCAGCAGCTTAGACTCGCAGGGTCGTCAGCCCCAGCATTTT. This sequence encodes CASSLDSQGRQPQHF.

The chain couples TRBV9 to TRBJ2-5; D is perhaps TRBD1 or TRBD2 (5 bases each). Between the trimmed V and J ends, which lost 0 bases and 5 bases, there was a span of 11 bases. The germline V gene encodes CDR1 SGDLS and CDR2 YYNGEE. The CDR3 contains 14 residues. CDR3: CASSVEGTDETQYF. The CDR3 DNA reads as TGTGCCAGCAGCGTAGAGGGGACGGACGAGACCCAGTACTTC.

In its sample, this clone was seen a few times. The CDR3 region has the DNA TGTGCCAGCAGCCTGGGGACAGGGATTAGAGCTTTCTTT. It encodes CASSLGTGIRAFF. This sequence joins TRBV14 and TRBJ1-1, with 9 bases fitting TRBD1. Germline CDR1 and CDR2: SGHDN and FVKESK. The CDR3 spans 13 residues. V shed 4 bases and J 10 bases; nucleotides not matched to a gene: 7.

This clone came up a few times. This sequence joins TRBV7-2 and TRBJ2-5; D gene unclear. The CDR3 totals 12 residues. V was trimmed by 7 bases and J by 5 bases, leaving 11 bases between them. The germline gives CDR1 SGHTA, CDR2 FQGNSA. CDR3 nucleotide sequence: TGTGCCAGCACTCGCACCAAGGAGACCCAGTACTTC. This translates into CASTRTKETQYF. Together with reference TRBV7-2 and TRBJ2-5, the CDR3 gives the full variable domain: GAGVSQSPSNKVTEKGKDVELRCDPISGHTALYWYRQSLGQGLEFLIYFQGNSAPDKSGLPSDRFSAERTGGSVSTLTIQRTQQEDSAVYLCASTRTKETQYFGPGTRLLVL.

This clone is a singleton in its sample. The V call is TRBV19, the J call TRBJ2-1; D possibly uses TRBD1 or TRBD2 (6 bases each). The germline gives CDR1 LNHDA, CDR2 SQIVND (reference sequence). The CDR3 runs to 15 residues. V was trimmed by 8 bases and J by 2 bases, leaving 16 bases between them. CDR3 DNA: TGTGCCAGTCGAGGACAAGGGGGGACCTACAATGAGCAGTTCTTC. Translating it yields CASRGQGGTYNEQFF.

This clone was seen only a few times. The same CDR3 also results from other DNA sequences found in this sample. This chain uses TRBV6-5 with TRBJ2-2; no definite D call. The germline V and J ends were trimmed by 2 bases and 1 base, with 5 bases remaining between them. Per germline, CDR1 MNHEY and CDR2 SVGAGI. The CDR3 sequence is 14 residues long. The CDR3: CASSYSRNTGELFF. CDR3 bases: TGTGCCAGCAGTTACAGTAGGAACACCGGGGAGCTGTTTTTT.

This clone was detected only a few times. At one end the junction does not follow the germline gene, possibly because of a read error. The sample contains more than one DNA sequence encoding this CDR3. The V and J genes are TRBV20-1 and TRBJ2-3; no clear D gene. Germline CDR1 reads DFQATT; CDR2 reads SNEGSKA (reference sequence). The CDR3 runs to 10 residues. CDR3 nucleotides: TGCAGTGCCAGAGGCGATACGCAGTATTTT. This encodes CSARGDTQYF.

This clone appeared many times. The chain couples TRBV28 to TRBJ2-7; possible D gene TRBD1, 5 bases. This CDR3 has 12 amino acids. CDR1 is MDHEN, CDR2 SYDVKM, per germline. The germline V and J ends were trimmed by 5 bases and 4 bases, with 9 bases remaining between them. The CDR3 loop reads CASSGTGYEQYF. Here the CDR3 DNA reads TGTGCCAGCAGTGGCACAGGTTACGAGCAGTACTTC. The full variable domain, its missing parts supplied by reference TRBV28 and TRBJ2-7, is DVKVTQSSRYLVKRTGEKVFLECVQDMDHENMFWYRQDPGLGLRLIYFSYDVKMKEKGDIPEGYSVSREKKERFSLILESASTNQTSMYLCASSGTGYEQYFGPGTRLTVT.

V and J are TRBV27 and TRBJ1-1; D perhaps matches TRBD1 (5 bases). Trimming cost V 6 bases and J 4 bases, with 21 bases left between them. The CDR3 has 16 amino acids. Germline V gene data show CDR1 as MNHEY and CDR2 as SMNVEV (reference sequence). CDR3 DNA: TGTGCCAGCAGCCGGGGCCTCAGGTTTGGATCCACTGAAGCTTTCTTT. It specifies CASSRGLRFGSTEAFF.

This clone was observed a handful of times. This likely reflects a read error, since a far larger clone is one base away. Other DNA sequences within the sample encode an identical CDR3. The rearrangement uses TRBV5-5 and TRBJ2-3, with no clear D. This CDR3 comprises 12 residues. Trimming left V 4 bases short and J 0 bases short, with 3 bases between. Germline V gene data show CDR1 as SGHKS and CDR2 as YYEKEE (reference sequence). CDR3 protein: CASSPSTDTQYF. The CDR3 region has the DNA TGTGCCAGCAGCCCCAGCACAGATACGCAGTATTTT.

This clone was picked up a small number of times. The chain recombines TRBV20-1 with TRBJ2-1; no firm D call. Trimming stripped 1 base from V and 8 bases from J, with 6 bases between. This CDR3 has 11 amino acids. Germline loops: CDR1 DFQATT, CDR2 SNEGSKA (reference sequence). CDR3 bases: TGCAGTGCTAGAGGAGGTGATGAGCAGTTCTTC. It is translated as CSARGGDEQFF.

The CDR3 is CAWASGGSSKQFF. The CDR3 DNA sequence: TGTGCCTGGGCCAGCGGGGGGAGTAGTAAGCAGTTCTTC. This rearrangement joins TRBV30 to TRBJ2-1; TRBD2 matches 9 bases. From germline, CDR1 is GTSNPN and CDR2 SVGIG (reference sequence). The CDR3 contains 13 residues. J lost 11 bases, V lost 5 bases, and 10 bases had no gene match.

The chain uses TRBV13 and TRBJ1-2; 9 bases map to TRBD1. This CDR3 contains 14 residues. Trimming removed 5 bases from V and 1 base from J; junction bases left unmatched: 2. CDR1 is PRHDT and CDR2 is FYEKMQ in the germline V gene (reference sequence). In DNA, the CDR3 is TGTGCCAGCAGCGAGGACAGGGGTAACTATGGCTACACCTTC. It specifies CASSEDRGNYGYTF.

This clone showed up just once. The chain recombines TRBV11-2 with TRBJ1-1; D gene uncertain. Trimming cost V 10 bases and J 11 bases, with 11 bases left between them. The CDR3 is made up of 9 amino acids. Germline CDR1 and CDR2: SGHAT and FQNNGV. The CDR3 region has the DNA TGTGCCATACCGCGGAGGGCTTTCTTT. Its protein product is CAIPRRAFF. Based on the CDR3 plus reference TRBV11-2 and TRBJ1-1, the full variable domain is EAGVAQSPRYKIIEKRQSVAFWCNPISGHATLYWYQQILGQGPKLLIQFQNNGVVDDSQLPKDRFSAERLKGVDSTLKIQPAKLEDSAVYLCAIPRRAFFGQGTRLTVV.

This clone came up a few times. The CDR3 sequence: CASSAGTSGRSTQYF. The CDR3 DNA sequence: TGTGCCAGCAGCGCCGGGACTAGCGGGAGGAGTACGCAGTATTTT. The V gene is TRBV2, the J gene TRBJ2-3, with 15 positions matching TRBD2. V was pared by 6 bases and J by 8 bases, with 6 bases of the junction left unmatched. Germline V lookup: CDR1 SNHLY, CDR2 FYNNEI. The CDR3 is 15 amino acids.

In its sample, this clone was seen many times. This chain connects TRBV7-2 to TRBJ2-3; possibly TRBD1 or TRBD2 for D (5 bases each). Per the germline V gene, CDR1 is SGHTA and CDR2 is FQGNSA. This CDR3 is built from 14 residues. Trimming shortened V by 5 bases and J by 5 bases, and 14 bases separated the two germline ends. CDR3 nucleotides: TGTGCCAGCAGCCCAGAGGGGTACCGAGATACGCAGTATTTT. Its translation is CASSPEGYRDTQYF.

The chain is built from TRBV14 and TRBJ1-3, with a tentative D call TRBD1 (5 bases). Germline assignment: CDR1 SGHDN and CDR2 FVKESK. The CDR3 extends over 15 amino acids. Trimming removed 1 base from V and 3 bases from J, with 10 bases in between. Here the CDR3 reads CASSQGTSYGNTIYF. DNA of the CDR3: TGTGCCAGCAGCCAAGGGACATCCTATGGAAACACCATATATTTT. The full variable domain, in which reference TRBV14 and TRBJ1-3 provide the parts outside the CDR3, is EAGVTQFPSHSVIEKGQTVTLRCDPISGHDNLYWYRRVMGKEIKFLLHFVKESKQDESGMPNNRFLAERTGGTYSTLKVQPAELEDSGVYFCASSQGTSYGNTIYFGEGSWLTVV.

The rearrangement joins TRBV15 to TRBJ2-5; D tentatively fits TRBD1 or TRBD2 (5 bases each). V lost 7 bases and J 2 bases, leaving 20 bases between the germline ends. Germline assignment: CDR1 LNHNV and CDR2 YYDKDF (reference sequence). This CDR3 has 16 residues. This chain's CDR3 is CATTSGQEWGQETQYF. DNA of the CDR3: TGTGCCACCACGTCGGGGCAGGAGTGGGGACAAGAGACCCAGTACTTC.

The table lists this clone with a few counts. This chain joins TRBV30 and TRBJ1-3; no clear D gene. The CDR3 has 15 residues. V lost 1 base, J lost 0 bases, and 10 bases lay in between. Germline V gene data show CDR1 as GTSNPN and CDR2 as SVGIG (reference sequence). Written as DNA, the CDR3 is TGTGCCTGGAGTGCCTCGGGGTTCTCTGGAAACACCATATATTTT. It codes for CAWSASGFSGNTIYF.

Worth noting for this clone: This may be a read error, as it is one base from a much larger clone. The same CDR3 can be traced to other DNA sequences in this sample. The J gene is TRBJ2-3, the V gene TRBV11-2, with D unresolved. The V end was cut by 3 bases, the J end by 0 bases, with 4 bases between. From germline, CDR1 is SGHAT and CDR2 FQNNGV. The CDR3 loop spans 13 amino acids. CDR3 residues: CASSFPSTDTQYF. CDR3 in DNA: TGTGCCAGCAGCTTCCCGAGCACAGATACGCAGTATTTT.

About this clone: The same CDR3 can be traced to other DNA sequences in this sample. This chain connects TRBV7-3 to TRBJ2-3; TRBD1 agrees at 8 bases. From germline, CDR1 is SGHTA and CDR2 FQGTGA. This CDR3 region has 14 residues. V lost 4 bases to trimming and J lost 3 bases; unmatched junction nucleotides: 3. The CDR3 spells CASSSRTGTDTQYF. CDR3 DNA: TGTGCCAGCAGCTCACGGACAGGGACAGATACGCAGTATTTT.